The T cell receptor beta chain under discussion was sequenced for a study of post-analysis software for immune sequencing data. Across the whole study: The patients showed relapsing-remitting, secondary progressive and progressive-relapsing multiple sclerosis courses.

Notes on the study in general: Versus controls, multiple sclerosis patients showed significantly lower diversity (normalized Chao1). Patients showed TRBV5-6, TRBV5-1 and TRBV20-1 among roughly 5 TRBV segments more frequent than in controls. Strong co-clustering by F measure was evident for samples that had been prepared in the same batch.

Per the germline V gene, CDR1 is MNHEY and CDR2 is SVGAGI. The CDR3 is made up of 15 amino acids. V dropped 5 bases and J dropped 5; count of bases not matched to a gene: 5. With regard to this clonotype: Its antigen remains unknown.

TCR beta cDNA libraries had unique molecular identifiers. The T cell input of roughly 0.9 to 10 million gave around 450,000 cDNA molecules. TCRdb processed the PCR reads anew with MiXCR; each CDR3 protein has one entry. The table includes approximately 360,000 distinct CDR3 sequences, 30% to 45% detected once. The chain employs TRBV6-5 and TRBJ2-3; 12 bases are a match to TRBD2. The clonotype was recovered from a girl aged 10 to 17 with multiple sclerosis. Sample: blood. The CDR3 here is CASSLAGGLVDTQYF. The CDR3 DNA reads TGTGCCAGCAGTCTAGCGGGGGGGCTTGTAGATACGCAGTATTTT.